The 27 T cell receptor beta chains below come from one sample, sequenced in a study of regulatory T cells in long-lasting Graves disease. Building the TCR beta libraries relied on iRepertoire HTBI primers, and CDR3 regions underwent Arm-PCR. TCRdb reanalysed the multiplex PCR reads using MiXCR and keeps one entry per CDR3 protein. In the table there are about 340,000 distinct CDR3 sequences, 15% to 20% of which are singletons. Time point here: persistent/refractory GD, antithyroid drugs over 5 years with positive TRAb. RNA extracted from PBMCs served as the sequencing template. Source: peripheral blood mononuclear cells (PBMCs), taken when the disease was refractory, from a patient treated with antithyroid drugs. Receptor source: a female donor with Graves disease.

This clonotype has a count of ten or more. The chain links TRBV20-1 to TRBJ2-7; possible D gene TRBD2, 5 bases. The germline V gene has CDR1 DFQATT and CDR2 SNEGSKA (reference sequence). CDR3 length equals 16 residues. Trimming cost V 2 bases and J 0 bases, with 17 bases left between them. CDR3 bases: TGCAGTGCTAGAAACGACGGGAAAATGAGCTCCTACGAGCAGTACTTC. It yields the protein CSARNDGKMSSYEQYF.

This clonotype was seen ten or more times. This chain uses TRBV9 with TRBJ2-6; D call uncertain. V was pared by 3 bases and J by 2 bases, with 6 bases between. This CDR3 is 14 amino acids long. CDR1 is SGDLS, CDR2 YYNGEE, per germline. CDR3 region: CASSALPGANVLTF. Written as DNA, the CDR3 is TGTGCCAGCAGCGCCCTGCCTGGGGCCAACGTCCTGACTTTC.

This rearrangement joins TRBV5-1 to TRBJ2-3; unclear D gene. Germline loops: CDR1 SGHRS, CDR2 YFSETQ. Deletions cut 4 bases from V and 3 bases from J, with 15 bases between. The CDR3 has 15 residues. CDR3 region: CASSPLRSETDTQYF. CDR3 DNA: TGCGCCAGCAGCCCGCTGAGGAGCGAGACAGATACGCAGTATTTT.

The chain couples TRBV5-1 to TRBJ2-5; the match to TRBD1 covers 7 bases. Looked up from germline, CDR1 is SGHRS and CDR2 is YFSETQ. The CDR3 contains 15 residues. The V gene end was trimmed by 0 bases and the J gene end by 1 base; junction bases not matched to a gene: 3. The CDR3 DNA is TGCGCCAGCAGCTTGGCCGGGACAGTCCAAGAGACCCAGTACTTC. It is translated as CASSLAGTVQETQYF.

This clonotype was observed a handful of times. The rearrangement uses TRBV7-2 and TRBJ2-5; D may match TRBD1 or TRBD2 (7 bases each). Deletions cut 1 base from V and 5 bases from J, with 14 bases between. CDR1 SGHTA and CDR2 FQGNSA come from the germline V gene. The CDR3 covers 15 residues. CDR3 sequence: CASSLEQGGAETQYF. CDR3 nucleotides: TGTGCCAGCAGCTTAGAGCAGGGGGGGGCGGAGACCCAGTACTTC.

This clonotype occurred a few times. The chain uses TRBV6-5 and TRBJ2-7; no clear D gene. Trimming took 4 bases from V and 1 from J, leaving 17 bases between them. Germline V gene data show CDR1 as MNHEY and CDR2 as SVGAGI. The CDR3 sequence is 16 residues long. The CDR3 loop reads CASSFLRSPGSYEQYF. CDR3 DNA sequence: TGTGCCAGCAGTTTCCTCAGAAGCCCTGGGTCCTACGAGCAGTACTTC.

The chain employs TRBV5-6 and TRBJ1-2, with 9 nucleotides matching TRBD1. Germline assignment: CDR1 SGHDT and CDR2 YYEEEE. This CDR3 is built from 13 residues. Losses at the gene ends were 4 bases for V and 6 bases for J; bases not matched to a gene: 4. The CDR3 region has the DNA TGTGCCAGCAGCATCGGGGACAGGGATGGCTACACCTTC. Protein: CASSIGDRDGYTF.

This clonotype came up many times. The J gene is TRBJ2-7, the V gene TRBV27; no reliable D call. V shed 5 bases and J shed 0 bases, with 20 bases lying between them. The CDR3 totals 17 residues. Germline V lookup: CDR1 MNHEY, CDR2 SMNVEV (reference sequence). CDR3 loop: CASSPQIPKVPSYEQYF. The DNA for the CDR3 is TGTGCCAGCAGTCCTCAGATACCCAAAGTTCCCTCCTACGAGCAGTACTTC.

This clonotype was recorded at least ten times. The CDR3 spells CASSLADDIQETQYF. DNA for the CDR3: TGTGCCAGCAGCTTAGCGGACGACATCCAAGAGACCCAGTACTTC. The genes are TRBV7-9 and TRBJ2-5, with D unresolved. The CDR3 loop spans 15 amino acids. V was shortened by 0 bases and J by 1 base, with 9 bases between the two germline ends. Per the germline V gene, CDR1 is SEHNR and CDR2 is FQNEAQ (reference sequence). The variable domain in full, with the rest retrieved from reference TRBV7-9 and TRBJ2-5, is DTGVSQNPRHKITKRGQNVTFRCDPISEHNRLYWYRQTLGQGPEFLTYFQNEAQLEKSRLLSDRFSAERPKGSFSTLEIQRTEQGDSAMYLCASSLADDIQETQYFGPGTRLLVL.

This chain connects TRBV6-1 to TRBJ2-5; 9 bases fit TRBD1. V lost 6 bases, J lost 5 bases, and 10 bases stayed unmatched. This CDR3 is 15 amino acids long. Per the germline V gene, CDR1 is MNHNS and CDR2 is SASEGT. The CDR3: CASSRSGQGGETQYF. As DNA, the CDR3 is TGTGCCAGCAGCCGATCGGGACAGGGAGGGGAGACCCAGTACTTC.

Only a few counts were recorded for this clonotype. V usage is TRBV10-2 and J usage is TRBJ2-7, with D tentatively TRBD1 (9 bases). The CDR3 is made up of 15 amino acids. The germline V gene encodes CDR1 WSHSY and CDR2 SAAADI. Between the trimmed V and J ends, which lost 6 bases and 3 bases, there was a span of 18 bases. The CDR3 region has the DNA TGCGCCAGCAGGGTAGCGGGACAGGGCCTCTACGAGCAGTACTTC. It encodes CASRVAGQGLYEQYF.

Many counts were recorded for this clonotype. The chain couples TRBV20-1 to TRBJ2-7; D assignment may be TRBD1 or TRBD2 (8 bases each). Germline-derived CDR1 and CDR2 are DFQATT and SNEGSKA (reference sequence). V lost 2 bases and J 2 bases, leaving 31 bases between the germline ends. This CDR3 spans 20 amino acids. CDR3 nucleotides: TGCAGTGCTAGATGTACAGGGGGGGGGACTAGAAAGGTCGGGCCCTACGAGCAGTACTTC. It is translated as CSARCTGGGTRKVGPYEQYF.

The chain is built from TRBV7-8 and TRBJ1-1; TRBD1 matches at 7 bases. V lost 5 bases, J lost 3 bases, and 12 bases stayed unmatched. Germline V gives CDR1 SGHVS, CDR2 FQNEAQ. CDR3 length equals 16 residues. The CDR3 sequence: CASSQGTGVAYTEAFF. In DNA, the CDR3 is TGTGCCAGCAGCCAAGGTACAGGGGTGGCGTACACTGAAGCTTTCTTT.

In its sample, this clonotype was seen many times. The chain links TRBV5-4 to TRBJ2-5; D is unresolved. CDR3 length: 13 amino acids. Germline CDR1 and CDR2: SGHNT and YYREEE (reference sequence). V lost 0 bases, J lost 1 base, and 4 bases lay in between. CDR3 coding DNA: TGTGCCAGCAGCTTGGACAGCCAAGAGACCCAGTACTTC. Translated, it gives CASSLDSQETQYF. Using reference TRBV5-4 and TRBJ2-5 for the parts outside the CDR3, the full variable domain is ETGVTQSPTHLIKTRGQQVTLRCSSQSGHNTVSWYQQALGQGPQFIFQYYREEENGRGNFPPRFSGLQFPNYSSELNVNALELDDSALYLCASSLDSQETQYFGPGTRLLVL.

This clonotype turned up a few times. The rearrangement joins TRBV7-8 to TRBJ2-5; D is ambiguous. Trimming removed 4 bases at V and 5 bases at J, with 20 bases between. Germline V gene sequence: CDR1 SGHVS, CDR2 FQNEAQ. The CDR3 spans 16 residues. As DNA, the CDR3 is TGTGCCAGCAGCTCTCCCCCGCACGGATTAGTGGAGACCCAGTACTTC. This codes for CASSSPPHGLVETQYF.

This clonotype showed up many times. This chain connects TRBV28 to TRBJ1-4; the D gene is possibly TRBD1 (5 bases). The CDR3 is 16 residues long. V lost 6 bases to trimming and J lost 2 bases, with 16 bases between them. CDR1 is MDHEN and CDR2 is SYDVKM in the germline V gene. The CDR3 reads CASSGLWGRTNEKLFF. As DNA, the CDR3 is TGTGCCAGCAGCGGCCTTTGGGGGAGGACTAATGAAAAACTGTTTTTT.

In DNA, the CDR3 is TGTGCCAGCAGCTTAGAGGCCCGAGGGAACACCCAAGGAAACATTCAGTACTTC. This gives the protein CASSLEARGNTQGNIQYF. The chain is built from TRBV7-2 and TRBJ2-4; perhaps TRBD2 as D (5 bases). The V end lost 1 base, the J end lost 6 bases, and 22 bases lay between the germline ends. Germline CDR1 is SGHTA and CDR2 is FQGNSA. CDR3 length: 18 residues.

This clonotype turned up a few times. V and J are TRBV3-1 and TRBJ1-5, with D perhaps matching TRBD1 (5 bases). This CDR3 has 17 amino acids. V was clipped by 1 base and J by 7 bases, with 20 bases between them. CDR1 LGHDT and CDR2 YNNKEL come from the germline V gene (reference sequence). The CDR3 sequence: CASSQVNVREKVQPQHF. As DNA, the CDR3 is TGTGCCAGCAGCCAAGTGAACGTCAGGGAAAAGGTGCAGCCCCAGCATTTT.

This clonotype was observed many times. The chain links TRBV28 to TRBJ2-7; 8 bases align to TRBD1. Germline V gene sequence: CDR1 MDHEN, CDR2 SYDVKM. The V segment lost 3 bases and the J segment 4 bases; nucleotides outside the gene matches: 14. CDR3 length equals 17 residues. The CDR3 coding sequence is TGTGCCAGCAGTTTGGGGACAGGACCAAGGAATATATACGAGCAGTACTTC. Translated, it gives CASSLGTGPRNIYEQYF.

This clonotype was observed at least ten times. The chain joins TRBV28 to TRBJ1-5, with D perhaps TRBD1 (6 bases). The CDR3 sequence is 12 residues long. V lost 11 bases to trimming and J lost 1 base, with 9 bases between them. The V gene's germline CDR1 is MDHEN and CDR2 SYDVKM. The CDR3 bases are TGTGCCGGAGGGGGAAGCAATCAGCCCCAGCATTTT. Residues: CAGGGSNQPQHF.

This sequence joins TRBV18 and TRBJ2-7; 9 bases are shared with TRBD2. V lost 2 bases, J lost 4 bases, and 3 bases stayed unmatched. CDR3 size: 14 residues. CDR1 is KGHSH and CDR2 is LQKENI in the germline V gene. CDR3 sequence: CASSPVSGGYEQYF. In DNA form, the CDR3 reads TGTGCCAGCTCACCAGTTAGCGGGGGTTACGAGCAGTACTTC.

The chain has TRBV27 and TRBJ1-5; no definite D call. Germline V gene lookup returns CDR1 MNHEY and CDR2 SMNVEV (reference sequence). The germline V and J ends were trimmed by 0 bases and 7 bases, with 7 bases remaining between them. This CDR3 region has 13 residues. CDR3 region: CASSLSIKQPQHF. In DNA form, the CDR3 reads TGTGCCAGCAGTTTATCGATTAAACAGCCCCAGCATTTT.

V and J are TRBV6-2 or TRBV6-3 and TRBJ1-5, with D uncertain. V lost 6 bases to trimming and J lost 4 bases, with 19 bases between them. CDR1 MNHEY and CDR2 SVGEGT come from the germline V gene. This CDR3 has 16 residues. CDR3 in DNA: TGTGCCAGCAGGAGGATGGCAAGCGGGGAAAATCAGCCCCAGCATTTT. It specifies CASRRMASGENQPQHF.

This clonotype was picked up many times. V gene TRBV7-2 combines with J gene TRBJ1-1; D is unresolved. V was shortened by 0 bases and J by 0 bases, with 8 bases between the two germline ends. This CDR3 has 15 residues. Germline-derived CDR1 and CDR2 are SGHTA and FQGNSA. CDR3: CASSLATNMNTEAFF. The CDR3, as DNA: TGTGCCAGCAGCTTAGCGACAAACATGAACACTGAAGCTTTCTTT.

This clonotype appeared many times. The genes are TRBV5-1 and TRBJ2-2; TRBD1 agrees at 10 bases. The V segment lost 5 bases and the J segment 4 bases; nucleotides outside the gene matches: 5. Germline-derived CDR1 and CDR2 are SGHRS and YFSETQ. This CDR3 is 15 amino acids long. The CDR3 protein is CASSPGTGATGELFF. DNA for the CDR3: TGCGCCAGCAGTCCCGGGACAGGGGCCACCGGGGAGCTGTTTTTT.

This clonotype was picked up a small number of times. This chain connects TRBV12-3 or TRBV12-4 to TRBJ2-3; 9 bases are a match to TRBD2. CDR3 length equals 16 residues. V was clipped by 5 bases and J by 0 bases; unmatched bases: 6. The CDR3 coding sequence is TGTGCCAGCAGTCAAAGACTAGCGGTTAGCACAGATACGCAGTATTTT. Translating gives CASSQRLAVSTDTQYF.

The genes are TRBV2 and TRBJ1-1, with unresolved D. CDR1 SNHLY and CDR2 FYNNEI come from the germline V gene. Trimming stripped 1 base from V and 10 bases from J, with 16 bases between. The CDR3 covers 14 residues. The CDR3 nucleotides read TGTGCCAGCAGTGAAGGCCAGGAGGCGCCAGGAGCTTTCTTT. It specifies CASSEGQEAPGAFF.